The rows below give T cell receptor beta chains drawn from one sample of a study of cytomegalovirus exposure and HLA in healthy donors. Produced via immunoSEQ multiplex PCR; TCRdb's table is partial and in-frame only. This sample carries around 210,000 clones, about 76% of them seen once, and the ten largest clones take approximately 0.4%. Material: PBMCs. These receptors originate from a male donor in good health and CMV-seropositive. CDR3s include the opening cysteine and the closing phenylalanine or tryptophan. The D gene is left open where the match is weak. Clone size is shown for a subset of rows, as once, few, many or a class of expanded clone.

clone size	D gene	V gene	J gene	CDR3 DNA	CDR3 protein
-	TRBD1	TRBV7-3	TRBJ2-1	TGTGCCAGCAGCGTACAGGGGGCATCCTACAATGAGCAGTTCTTC	CASSVQGASYNEQFF
-	-	TRBV18	TRBJ1-5	TGTGCCAGCTCACCTAGCAGGGATCAGCCCCAGCATTTT	CASSPSRDQPQHF
-	-	TRBV27	TRBJ1-5	TGTGCCAGCAGCCTCTCCTGGGGGGGGGTCAATGGTATGAGCAATCAGCCCCAGCATTTT	CASSLSWGGVNGMSNQPQHF
-	-	TRBV7-2	TRBJ1-1	TGTGCCAGCAGCTTAGTCCCGGGACCAGGGGCTGAAGCTTTCTTT	CASSLVPGPGAEAFF
-	-	TRBV28	TRBJ1-3	TGTGCCAGCAGGCCCGGGACAACCTCTGGAAACACCATATATTTT	CASRPGTTSGNTIYF
few	TRBD1	TRBV29-1	TRBJ2-7	TGCAGCGTTGAATCTGAGACAGGGATAAACGAGCAGTACTTC	CSVESETGINEQYF
-	-	TRBV7-2	TRBJ2-5	TGTGCCAGCAGCCCATCTGGCGGGATTCAAGAGACCCAGTACTTC	CASSPSGGIQETQYF
few	-	TRBV18	TRBJ1-3	TGTGCCAGCTCACCTAACAGCTCTGGAAACACCATATATTTT	CASSPNSSGNTIYF
few	-	TRBV29-1	TRBJ1-2	TGCAGCGTTGGTGTCTCAGGAAACCTAATATATGGCTACACCTTC	CSVGVSGNLIYGYTF
once	TRBD1	TRBV7-2	TRBJ2-7	TGTGCCAGCAGCTCCAACAGGGGAAGCGGCGAGCAGTACTTC	CASSSNRGSGEQYF
few	-	TRBV6-1	TRBJ1-5	TGTGCCAGCAGTGAAACGACAGGTCGGAGCAATCAGCCCCAGCATTTT	CASSETTGRSNQPQHF
-	-	TRBV7-2	TRBJ1-3	TGTGCCAGCAGCTTAGCTGGGGGCTCAGGAAACACCATATATTTT	CASSLAGGSGNTIYF
once	-	TRBV29-1	TRBJ2-7	TGCAGCGTTGAAGGTGCGGGCCCCAATCTCTACGAGCAGTACTTC	CSVEGAGPNLYEQYF
-	TRBD2	TRBV7-2	TRBJ2-2	TGTGCCACAGCCGGCGGTAGCGGGAGTAACACCGGGGAGCTGTTTTTT	CATAGGSGSNTGELFF
-	TRBD1	TRBV19	TRBJ1-3	TGTGCCAGCCGGAGGGACAGGGCATCTGGAAACACCATATATTTT	CASRRDRASGNTIYF
-	-	TRBV7-6	TRBJ1-4	TGTGCCAGCAGCTTGGCATCTAATGAAAAACTGTTTTTT	CASSLASNEKLFF
once	-	TRBV9	TRBJ2-7	TGTGCCAGCAGCGTAGGAGCGGACTCCTACGAGCAGTACTTC	CASSVGADSYEQYF
-	-	TRBV6-6	TRBJ2-1	TGTGCCAGCAGTTACTCGAGTCTGCGCAATGAGCAGTTCTTC	CASSYSSLRNEQFF